What follows is one T cell receptor (beta chain) and its context. Its specificity is not known. The protocol was immunoSEQ multiplex PCR, while the TCRdb copy is restricted to in-frame clones and leaves out a portion. The table has some 100,000 clones, about 94% seen once. Germline V gene data show CDR1 as LGHDT and CDR2 as YNNKEL (reference sequence). The CDR3 spans 13 residues. V lost 4 bases and J lost 8, with 14 bases in between. The data stem from a study of T cell responses to AZD1222 COVID-19 vaccine. Study conclusions and caveats: Donors, mostly white British, included more females; clonal diversity was possibly underestimated. At baseline, just five to seven AZD1222 recipients tested seropositive. Among spike-specific TCRs, nearly half reportedly target unmutated variant regions.

Recipients boosted at about 4 weeks or about 12 weeks are pooled. The chain is built from TRBV3-1 (or the pseudogene TRBV3-2) and TRBJ1-2; D might be TRBD1 (5 bases). This receptor was taken from an adult who received the AZD1222 COVID-19 vaccine. The sequencing here drew on peripheral blood, taken 28 days after the second AZD1222 dose. CDR3 loop: CASSLLGLQGYTF. DNA for the CDR3: TGTGCCAGCAGCCTTCTGGGGCTTCAGGGCTACACCTTC.